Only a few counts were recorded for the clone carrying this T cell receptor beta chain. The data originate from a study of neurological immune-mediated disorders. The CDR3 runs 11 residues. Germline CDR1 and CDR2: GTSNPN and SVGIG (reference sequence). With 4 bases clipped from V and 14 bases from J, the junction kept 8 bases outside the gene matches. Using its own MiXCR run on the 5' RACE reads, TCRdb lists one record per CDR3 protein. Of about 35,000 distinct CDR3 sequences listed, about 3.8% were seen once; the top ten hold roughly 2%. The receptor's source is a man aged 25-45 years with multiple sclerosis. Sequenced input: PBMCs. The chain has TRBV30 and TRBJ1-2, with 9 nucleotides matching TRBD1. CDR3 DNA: TGTGCCTGGACCCTCGGGACAGGGAAAACCTTC. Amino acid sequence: CAWTLGTGKTF.